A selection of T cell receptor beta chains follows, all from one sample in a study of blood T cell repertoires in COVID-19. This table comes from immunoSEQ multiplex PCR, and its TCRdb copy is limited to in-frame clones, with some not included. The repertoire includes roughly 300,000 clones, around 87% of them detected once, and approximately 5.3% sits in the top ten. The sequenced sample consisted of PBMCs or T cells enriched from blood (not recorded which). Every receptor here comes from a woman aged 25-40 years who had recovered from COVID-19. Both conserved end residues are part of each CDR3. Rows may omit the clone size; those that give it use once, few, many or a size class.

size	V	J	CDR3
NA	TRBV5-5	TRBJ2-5	CASSLESRGAQETQYF
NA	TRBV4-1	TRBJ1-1	CASSQDRQGKTEAFF
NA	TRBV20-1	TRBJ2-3	CSASGQRGGGDTQYF
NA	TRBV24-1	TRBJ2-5	CATSDPTGTSETQYF
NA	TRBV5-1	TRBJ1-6	CASSTGQGGSYNSPLHF
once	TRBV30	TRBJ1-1	CAWPARDMNTEAFF
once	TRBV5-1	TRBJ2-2	CASSLDGGPPGELFF
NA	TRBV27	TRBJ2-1	CASRLSSAYNEQFF
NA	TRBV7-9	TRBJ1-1	CASSLTGDTEAFF
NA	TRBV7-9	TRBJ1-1	CASRRGHDDTEAFF
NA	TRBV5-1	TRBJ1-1	CASSFDRVGTEAFF
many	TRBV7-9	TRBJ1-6	CASSWTGDNSPLHF
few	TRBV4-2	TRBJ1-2	CASSQEGGFGGYTF
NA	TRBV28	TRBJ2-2	CASSFGAGLGYTGELFF
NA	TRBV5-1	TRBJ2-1	CASSLLAGASVDEQFF
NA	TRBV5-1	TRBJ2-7	CASSAQGQGGHEQYF
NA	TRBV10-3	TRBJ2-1	CAISLSYNEQFF
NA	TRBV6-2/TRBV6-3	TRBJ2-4	CASSRGLAELAKNIQYF
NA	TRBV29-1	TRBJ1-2	CSVEDPGQGMDGYTF
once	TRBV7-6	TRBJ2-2	CASSLGQTGELFF